Listed below are T cell receptor beta chains from one sample, sequenced in a study of radiation and T cells in renal cell carcinoma. Sequenced by immunoSEQ multiplex PCR; TCRdb stores in-frame clones only, minus some. Among 130,000 to 150,000 clones listed, nearly 90% were seen once. Sequencing used blood, obtained from a patient whose treatment included radiotherapy and nephrectomy. The receptors derive from a woman aged 45-60 years with renal cell carcinoma. Both conserved end residues are part of each CDR3. A D gene is named only where the DNA matches it firmly. Size is stated for part of the rows, as once, few or many counts, or as a class when the clone is expanded.

TRBJ2-6 | TRBV6-6 | NA | NA | TGTGCCAGCAGTTACGAATCTGGGGCCAACGTCCTGACTTTC | CASSYESGANVLTF
TRBJ2-5 | TRBV4-2 | NA | TRBD2 | TGTGCCAGCAGCCACCCCTCTAGGCTAGCGGGGGGGATCCAAGAGACCCAGTACTTC | CASSHPSRLAGGIQETQYF
TRBJ1-2 | TRBV6-4 | NA | NA | TGTGCCAGCAGTGAAGAGTTGGGGGGGATCTATGGCTACACCTTC | CASSEELGGIYGYTF
TRBJ1-1 | TRBV19 | few | NA | TGTGCCAGTAGTTCCCGTTCCGGAAGGACTGAAGCTTTCTTT | CASSSRSGRTEAFF
TRBJ2-3 | TRBV6-6 | NA | TRBD2 | TGTGCCAGCACCGGACTAGCGGGGGATACCCAGTATTTT | CASTGLAGDTQYF
TRBJ2-1 | TRBV7-2 | NA | TRBD1 | TGTGCCAGCAGCTCCGACAGGGAGTCCTACAATGAGCAGTTCTTC | CASSSDRESYNEQFF
TRBJ1-1 | TRBV4-2 | NA | NA | TGTGCCAGCAGCCGTCGAAACGGGGAGGGAGCTGAAGCTTTCTTT | CASSRRNGEGAEAFF
TRBJ2-7 | TRBV19 | NA | NA | TGTGCCAGTAGTCCACAGGGTTATCGGTACGAGCAGTACTTC | CASSPQGYRYEQYF
TRBJ1-5 | TRBV30 | few | NA | TGTGCCTGGAGTATGGTGGGGGGAGGCAATCAGCCCCAGCATTTT | CAWSMVGGGNQPQHF
TRBJ2-3 | TRBV9 | NA | NA | TGTGCCAGCAGCGTAGTCGACTCGATCACAGATACGCAGTATTTT | CASSVVDSITDTQYF
TRBJ1-6 | TRBV6-6 | NA | NA | TGTGCCAGCAGGGACAAGGGGGGAAATAATTCACCCCTCCACTTT | CASRDKGGNNSPLHF
TRBJ1-1 | TRBV29-1 | few | NA | TGCAGCGTTGTCTCCGCCAACACTGAAGCTTTCTTT | CSVVSANTEAFF
TRBJ1-4 | TRBV9 | NA | NA | TGTGCCAGCAGCGTATCCACAGGGTTCACTAATGAAAAACTGTTTTTT | CASSVSTGFTNEKLFF
TRBJ1-1 | TRBV7-9 | NA | TRBD1 | TGTGCCAGCAGCCCTAGGACAGGTTCAACTGAAGCTTTCTTT | CASSPRTGSTEAFF
TRBJ1-5 | TRBV15 | NA | NA | TGTGCCACCAGCAGAGATGTTAGACAGCCCCAGCATTTT | CATSRDVRQPQHF
TRBJ2-3 | TRBV11-2 | NA | NA | TGTGCCAGCAGCCCAGGGGTCACCATTGGGGATACGCAGTATTTT | CASSPGVTIGDTQYF
TRBJ1-1 | TRBV10-3 | NA | NA | TGTGCCATCAGTCAGAAATGGGACGGTAGTGAAGCTTTCTTT | CAISQKWDGSEAFF
TRBJ1-1 | TRBV5-1 | NA | NA | TGCGCCAGCAGCTACCAGGGGTTTGTCAACACTGAAGCTTTCTTT | CASSYQGFVNTEAFF
TRBJ1-1 | TRBV19 | few | NA | TGTGCCAGTAGTATTGCGGGGGGCGGTTTCACTGAAGCTTTCTTT | CASSIAGGGFTEAFF
TRBJ1-1 | TRBV10-3 | once | NA | TGTGCCATCAGTGAGTCGCAGGGGAGGACTGAAGCTTTCTTT | CAISESQGRTEAFF
TRBJ1-1 | TRBV6-1 | once | NA | TGTGCCAGCAGTGAAGGGCAGGGGAGCACTGAAGCTTTCTTT | CASSEGQGSTEAFF